Following are 23 T cell receptor beta chains from one sample sequenced in a study of T cells after yellow fever vaccination. TCRdb recomputed calls from the 5' RACE reads with MiXCR, one row per CDR3 protein. The sample shows nearly 550,000 distinct CDR3 sequences, roughly 21% of them seen only once. The specimen was PBMCs, collected 15 days after the yellow fever booster vaccination. The receptors were sampled from a man aged 25-45 years who received the YFV17D yellow fever vaccine.

CDR3 loop: CSASGTSGRSSYNEQFF. CDR3 coding DNA: TGCAGTGCGAGCGGGACTAGCGGGAGGAGCTCCTACAATGAGCAGTTCTTC. The chain couples TRBV20-1 to TRBJ2-1, with 15 nucleotides matching TRBD2. V lost 6 bases, J lost 0 bases, and 6 bases stayed unmatched. From germline, CDR1 is DFQATT and CDR2 SNEGSKA (reference sequence). The CDR3 runs to 17 residues.

This chain links TRBV18 with TRBJ2-7, with a possible D match to TRBD1 (6 bases). The CDR3 sequence is 16 residues long. V lost 2 bases and J lost 7, with 21 bases in between. Germline V CDR1 and CDR2: KGHSH, LQKENI. Written as DNA, the CDR3 is TGTGCCAGCTCACCAGCACGACACATACAGGGTGAAGAGCAGTACTTC. Its translation is CASSPARHIQGEEQYF.

The chain carries TRBV20-1 and TRBJ2-1; 7 bases match TRBD1. Germline lookup yields CDR1 DFQATT and CDR2 SNEGSKA (reference sequence). The CDR3 is made up of 15 amino acids. J lost 8 bases, V lost 5 bases, and 15 bases had no gene match. CDR3 nucleotides: TGCAGTGCTGCCGGGACCACGAGAGGGGGCCATGAGCAGTTCTTC. As protein: CSAAGTTRGGHEQFF.

This chain connects TRBV10-3 to TRBJ2-7; D possibly corresponds to TRBD2 (6 bases). V lost 0 bases and J lost 5, with 11 bases in between. Germline V gene sequence: CDR1 ENHRY, CDR2 SYGVKD. The CDR3 is made up of 14 amino acids. The CDR3 loop reads CAISESKSGDEQYF. The CDR3 DNA is TGTGCCATCAGTGAGTCGAAATCGGGAGACGAGCAGTACTTC.

This clonotype was detected only a few times. The genes are TRBV6-2 or TRBV6-3 and TRBJ2-5, with D uncertain. Germline CDR1 is MNHEY and CDR2 is SVGEGT. This CDR3 contains 14 residues. Trimming took off 6 bases at V and 1 base at J, with 12 bases between the two ends. The chain's CDR3 is CASSHGRGQETQYF. The CDR3 DNA sequence: TGTGCCAGCAGCCATGGACGAGGCCAAGAGACCCAGTACTTC.

The V call is TRBV6-2 or TRBV6-3, the J call TRBJ2-1, with no clear D. From germline, CDR1 is MNHEY and CDR2 SVGEGT. Deletions cut 2 bases from V and 3 bases from J, with 8 bases between. The CDR3 has 14 residues. The chain's CDR3 is CASSYIGDYNEQFF. CDR3 in DNA: TGTGCCAGCAGTTACATTGGGGACTACAATGAGCAGTTCTTC.

The CDR3 loop reads CASHGGGWGANVLTF. The CDR3 nucleotides read TGCGCCAGTCACGGTGGGGGTTGGGGGGCCAACGTCCTGACTTTC. The rearrangement links TRBV10-2 to TRBJ2-6; D possibly uses TRBD1 or TRBD2 (5 bases each). This CDR3 is built from 15 residues. V lost 9 bases and J lost 4, with 16 bases in between. Looked up from germline, CDR1 is WSHSY and CDR2 is SAAADI.

This clonotype was seen only a few times. The chain combines TRBV9 with TRBJ2-2; 8 nucleotides align to TRBD2. The CDR3 sequence is 13 residues long. Germline trimming cut 9 bases from V and 6 bases from J; bases unmatched to any gene: 7. CDR1 is SGDLS and CDR2 is YYNGEE in the germline V gene. The CDR3: CAIPGLEAGELFF. The CDR3 nucleotides are TGTGCCATCCCGGGACTAGAGGCCGGGGAGCTGTTTTTT. Variable domain in full (rest from reference TRBV9 and TRBJ2-2): DSGVTQTPKHLITATGQRVTLRCSPRSGDLSVYWYQQSLDQGLQFLIQYYNGEERAKGNILERFSAQQFPDLHSELNLSSLELGDSALYFCAIPGLEAGELFFGEGSRLTVL.

The gene calls are TRBV18 and TRBJ2-5; 11 nucleotides align to TRBD2. The CDR3 has 19 amino acids. Losses at the gene ends were 3 bases for V and 5 bases for J; bases not matched to a gene: 17. CDR1 KGHSH and CDR2 LQKENI come from the germline V gene. The CDR3 spells CASSPRLNLPGLADETQYF. The CDR3 DNA reads TGTGCCAGCTCACCTCGACTTAATTTACCGGGACTAGCGGACGAGACCCAGTACTTC.

This clonotype was counted a few times. The rearrangement links TRBV9 to TRBJ2-1; 7 bases map to TRBD2. J was trimmed by 9 bases and V by 0 bases; bases with no gene match: 12. CDR1 is SGDLS and CDR2 is YYNGEE in the germline V gene. The CDR3 totals 16 residues. Written as DNA, the CDR3 is TGTGCCAGCAGCGTAGGCCTGGGACTACGGGGTAGTGAGCAGTTCTTC. Translating gives CASSVGLGLRGSEQFF.

Written as DNA, the CDR3 is TGTGCCAGCAGCTGGGGACAGGATAATTCACCCCTCCACTTT. It encodes CASSWGQDNSPLHF. The chain combines TRBV7-9 with TRBJ1-6; 8 bases align to TRBD1. J was trimmed by 5 bases and V by 4 bases; bases with no gene match: 1. Germline assignment: CDR1 SEHNR and CDR2 FQNEAQ (reference sequence). The CDR3 length is 14 residues.

This clonotype has more than one count but fewer than ten. The chain carries TRBV4-3 and TRBJ2-2, with D unclear. Trimming removed 0 bases at V and 6 bases at J, with 8 bases between. Per the germline V gene, CDR1 is LGHNA and CDR2 is YSLEER. This CDR3 spans 14 amino acids. In DNA form, the CDR3 reads TGCGCCAGCAGCCAAGATTGGTTGGCCGGGGAGCTGTTTTTT. Protein product: CASSQDWLAGELFF.

This clonotype was observed a handful of times. V usage is TRBV28 and J usage is TRBJ2-7; tentatively, D is TRBD2 (6 bases). The CDR3 is 14 amino acids. The germline gives CDR1 MDHEN, CDR2 SYDVKM. Trimming took off 3 bases at V and 6 bases at J, with 15 bases between the two ends. CDR3 coding DNA: TGTGCCAGCAGTTTGTCCCCGAAGGAGGGCGAGCAGTACTTC. This codes for CASSLSPKEGEQYF.

This clonotype was observed a few times. V usage is TRBV7-6 and J usage is TRBJ2-3; unclear D gene. This CDR3 contains 15 residues. Trimming shortened V by 1 base and J by 5 bases, and 13 bases separated the two germline ends. Germline CDR1 is SGHVS and CDR2 is FNYEAQ. The CDR3 here is CASSLELGWGDTQYF. DNA for the CDR3: TGTGCCAGCAGCTTAGAACTCGGTTGGGGAGATACGCAGTATTTT.

Worth noting for this clonotype: A read error may produce the germline difference seen at one junction end. The chain recombines TRBV5-1 with TRBJ2-1; 8 bases match TRBD2. Germline values: CDR1 SGHRS, CDR2 YFSETQ. The CDR3 runs 13 residues. The CDR3 bases are TGCGCCAGCAGACTAGCGGTAAACAATGAGCTGTTCTTC. It encodes CASRLAVNNELFF.

This clonotype was observed a handful of times. The chain recombines TRBV12-3 or TRBV12-4 with TRBJ2-2; possible D gene TRBD2, 7 bases. The CDR3 loop spans 19 amino acids. The V end was cut by 4 bases, the J end by 0 bases, with 21 bases between. CDR3 residues: CASSSAGVDRSSNTGELFF. As DNA, the CDR3 is TGTGCCAGCAGTTCCGCGGGGGTTGACAGGTCTTCGAACACCGGGGAGCTGTTTTTT.

This sequence joins TRBV20-1 and TRBJ2-1, with 12 bases identical to TRBD2. Trimming cost V 0 bases and J 12 bases; bases outside gene matches: 18. In germline, CDR1 is DFQATT, CDR2 SNEGSKA (reference sequence). The CDR3 is 18 residues long. CDR3 loop: CSARDFLSSGRDLWVQFF. The CDR3 region has the DNA TGCAGTGCTAGAGATTTTTTGTCTAGCGGGAGGGATCTATGGGTGCAGTTCTTC.

This clonotype was counted between two and nine times. This chain links TRBV7-2 with TRBJ1-1; D is perhaps TRBD1 (6 bases). Per germline, CDR1 SGHTA and CDR2 FQGNSA. With 5 bases removed from V and 6 bases from J, the gap between germline ends came to 19 bases. The CDR3 is 15 residues long. This CDR3 reads CASSKTAGRGPEAFF. CDR3 nucleotide sequence: TGTGCCAGCAGCAAAACGGCGGGCAGGGGTCCTGAAGCTTTCTTT. The full variable domain, rest sourced from reference TRBV7-2 and TRBJ1-1, is GAGVSQSPSNKVTEKGKDVELRCDPISGHTALYWYRQSLGQGLEFLIYFQGNSAPDKSGLPSDRFSAERTGGSVSTLTIQRTQQEDSAVYLCASSKTAGRGPEAFFGQGTRLTVV.

CDR3 in DNA: TGTGCCAGCAGCTTCCAATATAGCGTGCAGTTCTTC. This sequence encodes CASSFQYSVQFF. V gene TRBV5-5 combines with J gene TRBJ2-1; TRBD2 might be the D (5 bases). V was pared by 2 bases and J by 12 bases, with 12 bases between. CDR3 length equals 12 residues. Per germline, CDR1 SGHKS and CDR2 YYEKEE (reference sequence).

The table lists this clonotype with many counts. This chain uses TRBV20-1 with TRBJ2-3, with D unclear. Germline CDR1 is DFQATT and CDR2 is SNEGSKA (reference sequence). V was cut by 6 bases and J by 5 bases, with 9 bases left in between. This CDR3 contains 11 residues. CDR3 residues: CSAPLKDTQYF. The CDR3 bases are TGCAGTGCCCCTCTGAAAGATACGCAGTATTTT.

This clonotype has more than one count but fewer than ten. The chain uses TRBV20-1 and TRBJ2-7, with a weak D call TRBD2 (6 bases). CDR3 length equals 13 residues. From germline, CDR1 is DFQATT and CDR2 SNEGSKA (reference sequence). The V gene lost 3 bases and the J gene lost 1 base, with 10 bases spanning the gap. The CDR3 loop reads CSASGSLSYEQYF. The CDR3, as DNA: TGCAGTGCTAGCGGGAGTCTTTCCTACGAGCAGTACTTC.

This clonotype was detected a few times. The J gene is TRBJ2-7, the V gene TRBV3-1, with D possibly being TRBD2 (5 bases). The CDR3 consists of 18 residues. The V gene's germline CDR1 is LGHDT and CDR2 YNNKEL (reference sequence). With 4 bases removed from V and 3 bases from J, the gap between germline ends came to 25 bases. CDR3 in DNA: TGTGCCAGCAGCCGCCGGGGTGTAGGGTCCCCTTCCCACTACGAGCAGTACTTC. Protein sequence: CASSRRGVGSPSHYEQYF.

The chain couples TRBV29-1 to TRBJ2-5; D gene unclear. Germline values: CDR1 SQVTM, CDR2 ANQGSEA. Trimming stripped 4 bases from V and 5 bases from J, with 14 bases between. The CDR3 sequence is 13 residues long. CDR3 loop: CSVAGIDQETQYF. DNA of the CDR3: TGCAGCGTTGCGGGCATCGATCAGGAGACCCAGTACTTC.